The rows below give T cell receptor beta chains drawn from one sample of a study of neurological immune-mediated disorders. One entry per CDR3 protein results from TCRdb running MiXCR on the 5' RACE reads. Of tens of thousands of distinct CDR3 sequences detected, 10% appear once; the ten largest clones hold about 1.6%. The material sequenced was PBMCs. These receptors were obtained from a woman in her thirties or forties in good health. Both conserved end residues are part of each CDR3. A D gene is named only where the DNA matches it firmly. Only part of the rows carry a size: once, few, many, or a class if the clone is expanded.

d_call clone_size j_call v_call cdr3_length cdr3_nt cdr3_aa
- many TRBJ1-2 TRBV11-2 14 TGTGCCAGCACCAACGACCCAGGGCCCTATGGCTACACCTTC CASTNDPGPYGYTF
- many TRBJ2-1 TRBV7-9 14 TGTGCCAGCAGCCCCTGGGACAATATCAATGAGCAGTTCTTC CASSPWDNINEQFF
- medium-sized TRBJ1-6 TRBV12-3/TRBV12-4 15 TGTGCCAGCAGTTTATCAACAGGTTGGAATTCACCCCTCCACTTT CASSLSTGWNSPLHF
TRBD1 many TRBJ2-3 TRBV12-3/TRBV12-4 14 TGTGCCAGCAGCCGGGACAGGGATACAGATACGCAGTATTTT CASSRDRDTDTQYF
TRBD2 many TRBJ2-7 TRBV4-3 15 TGCGCCAGCAGCCAAGAGGCGGGAGGTACCTACGAGCAGTACTTC CASSQEAGGTYEQYF
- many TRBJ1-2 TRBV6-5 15 TGTGCCAGCAGAAACGAGCAGGGAACCGCTCGGGGCTACACCTTC CASRNEQGTARGYTF
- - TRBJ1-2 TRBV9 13 TGTGCCAGCAGAGTAGTGTCAGGTGGTGGCTACACCTTC CASRVVSGGGYTF
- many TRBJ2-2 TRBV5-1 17 TGCGCCAGCAGCTTGAAGAGGGATGGCCCGATCACCGGGGAGCTGTTTTTT CASSLKRDGPITGELFF
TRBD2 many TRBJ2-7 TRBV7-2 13 TGTGCCAGCGGACTAGCGGGGGGTTACGAGCAGTACTTC CASGLAGGYEQYF
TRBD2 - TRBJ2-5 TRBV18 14 TGTGCCAGCTCTCGCGGGGGGCGCCAAGAGACCCAGTACTTC CASSRGGRQETQYF
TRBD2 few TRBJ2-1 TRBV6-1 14 TGTGCCAGCAGTGTTCAAGCGGGAGTGGATGAGCAGTTCTTC CASSVQAGVDEQFF
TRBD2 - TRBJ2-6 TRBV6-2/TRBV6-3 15 TGTGCCAGCACCAAGGGAGGGTCCGGGGCCAACGTCCTGACTTTC CASTKGGSGANVLTF
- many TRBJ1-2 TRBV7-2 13 TGTGCCAGCAGCCCGGGACAAACGGTTGGCTACACCTTC CASSPGQTVGYTF
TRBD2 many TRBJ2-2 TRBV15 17 TGTGCCACCAGCAGAGATCGGGACTACTCGAACACCGGGGAGCTGTTTTTT CATSRDRDYSNTGELFF
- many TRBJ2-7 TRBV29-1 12 TGCAGCGTTAAGGGACGGCCCCCTGTCGAGTACTTC CSVKGRPPVEYF
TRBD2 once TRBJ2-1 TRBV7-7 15 TGTGCCAGCAGCCCGGGACTAGCGAACTACAATGAGCAGTTCTTC CASSPGLANYNEQFF
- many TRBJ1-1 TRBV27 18 TGTGCCAGCAGACCCCGCGTGGGCAGGGGCGTGATGAACACTGAAGCTTTCTTT CASRPRVGRGVMNTEAFF
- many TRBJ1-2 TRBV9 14 TGTGCCAGCAGCGTAGACAGGGCCAACTATGGCTACACCTTC CASSVDRANYGYTF
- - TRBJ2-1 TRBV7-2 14 TGTGCCAGCAGCTTTGACCCCTCGGCGGGCGAGCAGTTCTTC CASSFDPSAGEQFF
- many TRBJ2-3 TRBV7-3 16 TGTGCCAGCAGCCGACGACTCGGCGGGGGCACAGATATGCAGTATTTT CASSRRLGGGTDMQYF
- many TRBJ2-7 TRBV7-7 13 TGTGCTAGCAGCTTAGGTACCAGGGACGAGCAGTACTTC CASSLGTRDEQYF
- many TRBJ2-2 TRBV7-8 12 TGTGCCAGCAGCATCCCCACCGGGGAGCTGTTTTTT CASSIPTGELFF
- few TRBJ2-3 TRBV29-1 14 TGCAGCGTTGAGCCGGACGGGAGAGCAGATACGCAGTATTTT CSVEPDGRADTQYF
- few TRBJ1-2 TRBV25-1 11 TGTGCCAGCAGTGGGGGGTATGGCTACACCTTC CASSGGYGYTF
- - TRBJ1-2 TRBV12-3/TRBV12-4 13 TGTGCCAGCAGTTTAGGGACCCTCGGTGGCTACACCTTC CASSLGTLGGYTF
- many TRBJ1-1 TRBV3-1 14 TGTGCCAGCACTCCAGCAGGGACCCCCACTGAAGCTTTCTTT CASTPAGTPTEAFF
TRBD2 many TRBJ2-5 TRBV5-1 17 TGCGCCAGCAGCTTTTATAGCGGGGCGGACTCTCAAGAGACCCAGTACTTC CASSFYSGADSQETQYF
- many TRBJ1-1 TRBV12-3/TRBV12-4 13 TGTGCCAGCAGTCCGGACGAGAACACTGAAGCTTTCTTT CASSPDENTEAFF
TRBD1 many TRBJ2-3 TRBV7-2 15 TGTGCCAGCAGCCAGACAGGGGAAATCACAGATACGCAGTATTTT CASSQTGEITDTQYF
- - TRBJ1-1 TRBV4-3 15 TGCGCCAGCAGCCAAGACTCTCGGGGCGGAACCGAAGCTTTCTTT CASSQDSRGGTEAFF
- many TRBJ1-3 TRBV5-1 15 TGCGCCAGCAGCTTTGGACAGAACTCTGGAAACACCATATATTTT CASSFGQNSGNTIYF
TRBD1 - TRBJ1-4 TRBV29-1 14 TGCAGCGTCGCCAGGACAGGGCCCAACGAAAAACTGCTTTTT CSVARTGPNEKLLF
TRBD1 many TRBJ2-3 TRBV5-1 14 TGCGCCAGCAGCTCGGGACAGAGCGAAGATACGCAGTATTTT CASSSGQSEDTQYF
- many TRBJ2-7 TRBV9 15 TGTGCCAGCAGCGTAGGAGGAGGACAAAACTACGAGCAGTACTTC CASSVGGGQNYEQYF
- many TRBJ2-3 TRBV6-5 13 TGTGCCAGCAGTGGGGGGGCGGGCGGGACGCAGTATTTT CASSGGAGGTQYF
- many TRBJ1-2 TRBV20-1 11 TGCAGTGCTAGACTGCAGAATGGCTACACCTTC CSARLQNGYTF
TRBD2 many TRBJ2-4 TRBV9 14 TGTGCCAGCAGCCCATCGGCGGGGGGAAACATTCAGTACTTC CASSPSAGGNIQYF
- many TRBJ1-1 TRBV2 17 TGTGCCAGCAGTGAAACGGGGACAAGCACTAGCACCACTGAAGCTTTCTTT CASSETGTSTSTTEAFF
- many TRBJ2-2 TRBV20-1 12 TGCAGTGCTAGAGTCCACACCGGGGAGCTGTTTTTT CSARVHTGELFF
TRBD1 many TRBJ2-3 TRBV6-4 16 TGTGCCAGCAGCCAAGGAACAGGGGGTGGCACAGATACGCAGTATTTT CASSQGTGGGTDTQYF
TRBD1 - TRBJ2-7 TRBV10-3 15 TGTGCCATCAGTGAGATTAACAGGGGCCGGTACGAGCAGTACTTC CAISEINRGRYEQYF
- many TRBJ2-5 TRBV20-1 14 TGCAGTGCTGAACCGGGGCAGGGCGGGAAGACCCAGTACTTC CSAEPGQGGKTQYF
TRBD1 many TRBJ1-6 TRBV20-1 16 TGCAGTGCTAGGGGATTACCGGGACAGGGAGGTTCACCCCTCCACTTT CSARGLPGQGGSPLHF
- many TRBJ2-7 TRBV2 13 TGTGCCAGCAGTGACGGCAGGGCGCGCGAGCAGTACTTC CASSDGRAREQYF
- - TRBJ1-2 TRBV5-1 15 TGCGCCAGCAGCTTGGTCGGGCGCGTAGAAGAGGGCTACACCTTC CASSLVGRVEEGYTF
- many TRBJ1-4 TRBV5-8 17 TGTGCCAGCAGCGGCGGCCGGGTTCTGGCAACTAATGAAAAACTGTTTTTT CASSGGRVLATNEKLFF
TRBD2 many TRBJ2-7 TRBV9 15 TGTGCCAGCAGCGTAGGGACTAGCGTATCCTACGAGCAGTACTTC CASSVGTSVSYEQYF
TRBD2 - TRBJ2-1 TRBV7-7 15 TGTGCCAGCAGCCCCGGCGGGGGAAGTCGGAATGAGCAGTTCTTC CASSPGGGSRNEQFF
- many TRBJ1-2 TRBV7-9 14 TGTGCCAGCAGAGAGGCCGGGACGGCCTATGGCTACACCTTC CASREAGTAYGYTF
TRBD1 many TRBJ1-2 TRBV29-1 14 TGCAGCGTTGAGGGGGACAGGGTCTCGTCTGGCTACACCTTC CSVEGDRVSSGYTF
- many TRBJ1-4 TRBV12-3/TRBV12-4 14 TGTGCCAGCAGCCCCGTCCAGGGGAGTGGGAAACTGTTTTTT CASSPVQGSGKLFF
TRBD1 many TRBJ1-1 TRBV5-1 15 TGCGCCAGCAGCTTGGGGGACAGGGCAAACACTGAAGCTTTCTTT CASSLGDRANTEAFF
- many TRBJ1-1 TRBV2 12 TGTGCCAGCAGTGATGAGAACACTGAAGCTTTCTTT CASSDENTEAFF
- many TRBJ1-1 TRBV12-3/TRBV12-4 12 TGTGCCAGCAGGTGGTCAGGGACTGAAGCTTTCTTT CASRWSGTEAFF
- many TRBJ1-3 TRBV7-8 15 TGTGCCAGCAGCAAGCAGGGTTTTGCTGGAAACACCATATATTTT CASSKQGFAGNTIYF
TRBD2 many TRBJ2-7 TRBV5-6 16 TGTGCCAGCAGCCCCCGGCTTGAGGCGGGAGTTAGCGAGCAGTACTTC CASSPRLEAGVSEQYF
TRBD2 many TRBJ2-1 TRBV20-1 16 TGCAGTGCTAGAGATTCACTAGCGGGAGGGTTCAGTGAGCAGTTCTTC CSARDSLAGGFSEQFF
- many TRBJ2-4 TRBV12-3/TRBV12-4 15 TGTGCCAGCAGTCCAAGGGGACCAGACAAAAACATTCAGTACTTC CASSPRGPDKNIQYF
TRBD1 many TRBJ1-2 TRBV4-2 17 TGTGCCAGCAGCCAGCAGGGGGGGGGATACGTAAACTATGGCTACACCTTC CASSQQGGGYVNYGYTF